Listed below are T cell receptor beta chains from one sample, sequenced in a study of blood T cell repertoires in COVID-19. Generated by immunoSEQ multiplex PCR, the TCRdb table keeps only in-frame clones and is missing some. The repertoire holds some 150,000 clones, with over 80% as singletons. Sequences were obtained from peripheral blood. The origin of the receptors is a woman aged 80 or over with acute or convalescent COVID-19. Each CDR3 is given with its conserved first and last residue. The D gene is left open where the match is weak.

J gene | D gene | V gene | CDR3 protein | CDR3 DNA
TRBJ1-1 | . | TRBV18 | CASSPETGSNTEAFF | TGTGCCAGCTCACCAGAAACGGGGTCGAACACTGAAGCTTTCTTT
TRBJ2-7 | TRBD1 | TRBV5-1 | CASSLSGTGGATYEQYF | TGCGCCAGCAGCTTGAGCGGGACAGGGGGCGCGACCTACGAGCAGTACTTC
TRBJ1-1 | TRBD1 | TRBV6-6 | CASSRQGADTEAFF | TGTGCCAGCAGTAGACAGGGGGCGGACACTGAAGCTTTCTTT
TRBJ1-1 | TRBD1 | TRBV5-4 | CASSSVGTDEAFF | TGTGCCAGCAGCTCGGTGGGGACAGATGAAGCTTTCTTT
TRBJ2-2 | TRBD2 | TRBV4-2 | CASSQGLAGTLNTGELFF | TGTGCCAGCAGCCAGGGACTAGCGGGGACATTGAACACCGGGGAGCTGTTTTTT
TRBJ1-6 | . | TRBV11-2 | CASSFNTDSPLHF | TGTGCCAGCAGCTTTAATACAGATTCACCCCTCCACTTT
TRBJ2-3 | . | TRBV18 | CASSPPSLGVADTQYF | TGTGCCAGCTCACCACCGAGTTTAGGGGTGGCAGATACGCAGTATTTT
TRBJ1-6 | . | TRBV30 | CAWSRTDGNSPLHF | TGTGCCTGGAGTAGGACAGATGGCAATTCACCCCTCCACTTT
TRBJ1-1 | TRBD1 | TRBV5-1 | CASSLEPGGHTEAFF | TGCGCCAGCAGCTTGGAGCCAGGGGGCCACACTGAAGCTTTCTTT
TRBJ1-3 | . | TRBV20-1 | CSAPDKGTINF | TGCAGTGCACCGGACAAGGGCACCATAAATTTT
TRBJ1-2 | TRBD1 | TRBV9 | CASSVDSGGYYGYTF | TGTGCCAGCAGCGTAGACTCAGGGGGCTATTATGGCTACACCTTC
TRBJ2-7 | TRBD1 | TRBV9 | CASSRGTGRSYEQYF | TGTGCCAGCAGTCGGGGGACAGGGAGGTCCTACGAGCAGTACTTC
TRBJ2-5 | . | TRBV5-1 | CASSFTIQETQYF | TGCGCCAGCAGCTTTACAATCCAAGAGACCCAGTACTTC
TRBJ2-1 | TRBD2 | TRBV5-4 | CASSPSGGSYNEQFF | TGTGCCAGCAGCCCCAGCGGGGGGTCCTACAATGAGCAGTTCTTC
TRBJ2-7 | TRBD2 | TRBV5-1 | CASSFGTSGYEQYF | TGCGCCAGCAGCTTCGGGACTAGCGGATACGAGCAGTACTTC
TRBJ1-1 | . | TRBV12-3/TRBV12-4 | CASSWADREAFF | TGTGCCAGCAGTTGGGCGGACAGAGAAGCTTTCTTT
TRBJ1-2 | . | TRBV4-1 | CASSQDHGGTYGYTF | TGCGCCAGCAGCCAAGATCACGGGGGTACCTATGGCTACACCTTC
TRBJ1-6 | TRBD1 | TRBV9 | CASSVGQGRSYNSPLHF | TGTGCCAGCAGCGTGGGACAGGGGCGCTCCTATAATTCACCCCTCCACTTT
TRBJ1-5 | . | TRBV15 | CATSRGRYSNQPQHF | TGTGCCACCTCTCGGGGTAGGTATAGCAATCAGCCCCAGCATTTT